These 11 T cell receptor beta chains were sequenced from one sample in a study of cytomegalovirus exposure and HLA in healthy donors. The PCR used 60 Vbeta and 13 Jbeta primers. TCRdb's copy holds only in-frame clones and misses some; the assay was immunoSEQ multiplex PCR. The sample shows approximately 150,000 clones, roughly 77% of them seen only once. The specimen was PBMCs. The receptors were gathered from a man aged 35 to 55 in good health and CMV-seronegative.

The chain employs TRBV7-2 and TRBJ2-7, with TRBD1 identical over 9 bases. The CDR3 runs to 15 residues. V gave up 4 bases and J gave up 1 base; unmatched junction bases: 5. Per germline, CDR1 SGHTA and CDR2 FQGNSA. CDR3 sequence: CASSSLQGASYEQYF. CDR3 DNA: TGTGCCAGCAGCTCCCTACAGGGGGCATCCTACGAGCAGTACTTC.

This chain uses TRBV19 with TRBJ1-3; D not certain. The germline V gene encodes CDR1 LNHDA and CDR2 SQIVND (reference sequence). This CDR3 is 13 amino acids long. Trimming left V 5 bases short and J 4 bases short, with 9 bases between. The DNA for the CDR3 is TGTGCCAGTAGTCCTGAGTCCGGAAACACCATATATTTT. Protein product: CASSPESGNTIYF.

The rearrangement joins TRBV2 to TRBJ2-5, with D possibly TRBD2 on 6 matching bases. Per the germline V gene, CDR1 is SNHLY and CDR2 is FYNNEI. Trimming left V 8 bases short and J 4 bases short, with 11 bases between. The CDR3 is 12 amino acids. The CDR3 nucleotides are TGTGCCAGCGGCGGGGTCCCAGAGACCCAGTACTTC. Translated, it gives CASGGVPETQYF.

V usage is TRBV28 and J usage is TRBJ2-7, with a possible D match to TRBD1 (5 bases). This CDR3 is 15 amino acids long. Trimming took 5 bases from V and 2 from J, leaving 16 bases between them. Germline CDR1 reads MDHEN; CDR2 reads SYDVKM. The CDR3 is CASSPMGQLAYEQYF. CDR3 nucleotide sequence: TGTGCCAGCAGTCCAATGGGGCAGTTAGCCTACGAGCAGTACTTC.

The gene calls are TRBV29-1 and TRBJ1-2, with 10 bases aligning to TRBD1. This CDR3 has 14 residues. The junction had 6 bases not matched to a gene; V was cut back by 0 bases and J by 8 bases. Germline V gene data show CDR1 as SQVTM and CDR2 as ANQGSEA. The CDR3: CSVEDPDRGLGYTF. The CDR3 DNA follows: TGCAGCGTTGAAGATCCAGACAGGGGGCTCGGCTACACCTTC.

The chain carries TRBV7-9 and TRBJ2-3; the D gene is possibly TRBD2 (5 bases). V dropped 5 bases and J dropped 2 bases, with 17 bases sitting between them. CDR3 length: 16 residues. Germline V gene lookup returns CDR1 SEHNR and CDR2 FQNEAQ (reference sequence). As DNA, the CDR3 is TGTGCCAGCAGCGGGGTAGCGCAACTTCCCACAGATACGCAGTATTTT. This codes for CASSGVAQLPTDTQYF.

This clone was counted once. This chain joins TRBV6-5 and TRBJ2-3; 9 bases match TRBD2. This CDR3 has 15 amino acids. Germline V CDR1 and CDR2: MNHEY, SVGAGI. The V segment lost 4 bases and the J segment 4 bases; nucleotides outside the gene matches: 6. CDR3 residues: CASSSAGGASDTQYF. The CDR3 coding sequence is TGTGCCAGCAGTTCGGCGGGGGGGGCGTCAGATACGCAGTATTTT.

The chain couples TRBV16 to TRBJ1-5, with 8 bases identical to TRBD1. The germline gives CDR1 KGHSY, CDR2 FQNENV. The CDR3 has 16 amino acids. The ends lost 1 base at V and 3 bases at J; junction bases unmatched: 5. The CDR3 DNA follows: TGTGCCAGCAGCCAATTGGTGCAGGGGGCCAATCAGCCCCAGCATTTT. Residues: CASSQLVQGANQPQHF. Combining the CDR3 with reference TRBV16 and TRBJ1-5 gives the whole variable domain GEEVAQTPKHLVRGEGQKAKLYCAPIKGHSYVFWYQQVLKNEFKFLISFQNENVFDETGMPKERFSAKCLPNSPCSLEIQATKLEDSAVYFCASSQLVQGANQPQHFGDGTRLSIL.

The chain couples TRBV14 to TRBJ2-1; D is perhaps TRBD2 (5 bases). With 1 base removed from V and 2 bases from J, the gap between germline ends came to 12 bases. Germline assignment: CDR1 SGHDN and CDR2 FVKESK. This CDR3 comprises 16 residues. CDR3 in DNA: TGTGCCAGCAGCCAAGTCGGAGCGGACCCCTACAATGAGCAGTTCTTC. It codes for CASSQVGADPYNEQFF.

The genes are TRBV5-1 and TRBJ1-4, with D unclear. The V end lost 7 bases, the J end lost 8 bases, and 15 bases lay between the germline ends. Germline V CDR1 and CDR2: SGHRS, YFSETQ. The CDR3 is 13 residues long. The CDR3 DNA sequence: TGCGCCAGCGCCGGGGAGGAGGTGGAAAAACTGTTTTTT. It translates to CASAGEEVEKLFF.

This clone was recorded a few times. V usage is TRBV4-1 and J usage is TRBJ1-3; D ambiguous. CDR3 length: 15 residues. In germline, CDR1 is MGHRA, CDR2 YSYEKL. Trimming removed 1 base from V and 1 base from J, with 8 bases in between. CDR3 protein: CASSQASVSGNTIYF. The CDR3 DNA reads as TGCGCCAGCAGCCAAGCCTCGGTTTCTGGAAACACCATATATTTT.